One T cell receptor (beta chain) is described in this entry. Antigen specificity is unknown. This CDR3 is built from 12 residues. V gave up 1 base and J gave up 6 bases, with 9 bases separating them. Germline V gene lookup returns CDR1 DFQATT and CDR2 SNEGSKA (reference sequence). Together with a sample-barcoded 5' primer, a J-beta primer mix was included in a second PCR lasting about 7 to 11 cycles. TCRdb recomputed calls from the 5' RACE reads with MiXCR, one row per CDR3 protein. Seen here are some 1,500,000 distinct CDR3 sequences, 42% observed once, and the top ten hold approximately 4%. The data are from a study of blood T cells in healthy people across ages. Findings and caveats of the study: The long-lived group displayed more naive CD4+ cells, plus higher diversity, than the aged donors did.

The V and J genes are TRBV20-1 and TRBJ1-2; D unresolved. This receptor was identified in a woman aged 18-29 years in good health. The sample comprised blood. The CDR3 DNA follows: TGCAGTGCTAGAGGGGAATGGGATGGCTACACCTTC. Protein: CSARGEWDGYTF.